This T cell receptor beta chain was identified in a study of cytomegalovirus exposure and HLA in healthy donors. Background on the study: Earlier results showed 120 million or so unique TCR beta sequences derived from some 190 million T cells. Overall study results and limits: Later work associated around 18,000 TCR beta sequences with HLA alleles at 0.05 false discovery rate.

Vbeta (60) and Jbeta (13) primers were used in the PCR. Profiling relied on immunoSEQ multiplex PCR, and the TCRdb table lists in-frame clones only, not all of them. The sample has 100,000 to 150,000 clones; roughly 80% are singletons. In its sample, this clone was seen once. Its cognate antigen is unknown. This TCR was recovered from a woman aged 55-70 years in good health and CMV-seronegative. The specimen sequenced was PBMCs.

The CDR3 spells CASSDRAPSSGANVLTF. In nucleotides, the CDR3 is TGCGCCAGCAGTGACAGGGCACCTAGCTCTGGGGCCAACGTCCTGACTTTC. V and J are TRBV10-2 and TRBJ2-6; D may be TRBD1 (5 bases). The germline gives CDR1 WSHSY, CDR2 SAAADI. V shed 3 bases and J shed 0 bases, with 12 bases lying between them. The CDR3 is 17 amino acids.